These 11 T cell receptor beta chains were all obtained from the same sample, sequenced in a study of T-cell reconstitution after alpha-beta-depleted transplantation in children (TCRdb year 2016). In the paper's terms, the treatment or condition label means: allogeneic hematopoietic cell transplantation with graft depleted of TCRalphabeta T cells and CD19 B cells. The protocol used for the library was PCR. TCRdb names Illumina HiSeq 2500 as the instrument used. To normalize quantification of the TCRbeta repertoire, the TCR libraries were built with molecular barcoding that relied on unique molecular identifiers. In-frame beta chains were kept once TCRdb had trimmed the public reads at Q25 with fastp and called clones with MiXCR. Rows merge per CDR3 protein into single entries with the most common DNA and genes. Counted in this sample were some 300,000 distinct CDR3 sequences; around a tenth of them appeared once. The leading ten clones occupy just under 7.5% of the sample.

The sample was PBMCs, taken before TCRalphabeta/CD19-depleted stem cell transplant. These receptors all stem from a boy under two years old with acute myeloid leukemia, due to receive a stem cell transplant.

This clonotype was detected only a few times. The chain is built from TRBV7-3 and TRBJ2-7; perhaps TRBD1 as D (6 bases). Germline V lookup: CDR1 SGHTA, CDR2 FQGTGA. Trimming shortened V by 5 bases and J by 2 bases, and 16 bases separated the two germline ends. The CDR3 has 15 residues. The CDR3 reads CASSVGGTRAYEQYF. CDR3 nucleotide sequence: TGTGCCAGCAGCGTAGGTGGGACACGAGCCTACGAGCAGTACTTC.

This clonotype has at least ten counts. The V gene is TRBV5-5, the J gene TRBJ2-2, with 11 positions matching TRBD2. Trimming took 5 bases from V and 7 from J; bases not matched to a gene: 10. Germline CDR1 reads SGHKS; CDR2 reads YYEKEE (reference sequence). This CDR3 comprises 16 residues. The CDR3 spells CASRPLAGGIVGELFF. As DNA, the CDR3 is TGTGCCAGCAGACCCTTAGCGGGAGGGATCGTCGGGGAGCTGTTTTTT.

This chain joins TRBV12-3 or TRBV12-4 and TRBJ2-7; 14 nucleotides line up with TRBD2. V trimming: 8 bases; J trimming: 5 bases; junction bases outside the gene matches: 5. The CDR3 is made up of 14 amino acids. The CDR3 region is CASRLAGGPHEQYF. CDR3 bases: TGTGCCAGCCGACTAGCGGGAGGGCCCCACGAGCAGTACTTC.

This clonotype was seen at least ten times. The chain links TRBV7-9 to TRBJ2-1, with 10 bases fitting TRBD1. Germline trimming cut 2 bases from V and 6 bases from J; bases unmatched to any gene: 4. Germline loops: CDR1 SEHNR, CDR2 FQNEAQ (reference sequence). The CDR3 runs 15 residues. The CDR3 DNA sequence: TGTGCCAGCAGCTTATGGGACAGGGGAACCAATGAGCAGTTCTTC. This translates into CASSLWDRGTNEQFF.

Many counts were recorded for this clonotype. CDR3 protein: CASSLITGTPTYEQYF. The CDR3, as DNA: TGTGCCAGCAGTCTAATTACCGGGACACCTACCTACGAGCAGTACTTC. V usage is TRBV27 and J usage is TRBJ2-7, with D tentatively TRBD1 (6 bases). CDR3 length equals 16 residues. V was shortened by 5 bases and J by 2 bases, with 19 bases between the two germline ends. Germline V gives CDR1 MNHEY, CDR2 SMNVEV (reference sequence).

This clonotype has just a few counts. The J gene is TRBJ2-7, the V gene TRBV12-3 or TRBV12-4, with D perhaps assigned TRBD1 or TRBD2 (6 bases each). The CDR3 loop spans 15 amino acids. The ends were cut back, 1 base at V and 4 bases at J, with 14 bases in the middle. The CDR3 region has the DNA TGTGCCAGCAGTTTAGGGGGGGCTACGTTGTACGAGCAGTACTTC. This encodes CASSLGGATLYEQYF.

This clonotype was picked up many times. This chain joins TRBV10-3 and TRBJ2-3; D may match TRBD1 or TRBD2 (7 bases each). Germline CDR1 ENHRY, CDR2 SYGVKD. V was cut by 8 bases and J by 0 bases, with 15 bases left in between. This CDR3 spans 15 amino acids. CDR3 amino acids: CAIGRDSPSTDTQYF. The CDR3 DNA reads as TGTGCCATCGGGAGGGACAGCCCTAGCACAGATACGCAGTATTTT.

This clonotype was seen repeatedly, ten times or more. CDR3 region: CASSLGLASYEQYF. DNA for the CDR3: TGTGCCAGCAGTTTGGGACTAGCCTCCTACGAGCAGTACTTC. The chain carries TRBV28 and TRBJ2-7; 9 bases are shared with TRBD2. J gave up 0 bases and V 3 bases, and 0 bases lay outside the gene matches. The CDR3 extends over 14 amino acids. In germline, CDR1 is MDHEN, CDR2 SYDVKM.

The sample holds many counts of this clonotype. This rearrangement joins TRBV29-1 to TRBJ1-6; the D gene is possibly TRBD1 (5 bases). The V gene lost 5 bases and the J gene lost 4 bases, with 12 bases spanning the gap. There are 14 residues in the CDR3. The germline V gene encodes CDR1 SQVTM and CDR2 ANQGSEA. CDR3 amino acids: CSVSPGRYNSPLHF. The CDR3 DNA follows: TGCAGCGTTTCTCCGGGACGGTATAATTCACCCCTCCACTTT.

This clonotype was detected many times. J is TRBJ2-3 and V is TRBV12-3 or TRBV12-4, with TRBD2 matching 9 bases. The CDR3 is 16 amino acids. V shed 5 bases, J shed 2 bases, and the junction held 8 bases outside the gene matches. This chain's CDR3 is CASSPGVAGVTDTQYF. The CDR3 DNA sequence: TGTGCCAGCAGTCCCGGGGTAGCGGGGGTCACAGATACGCAGTATTTT.

This clonotype was picked up a small number of times. The chain links TRBV11-2 to TRBJ2-6; D is unclear. Deletions cut 1 base from V and 3 bases from J, with 10 bases between. The CDR3 is 16 residues long. Germline V gene data show CDR1 as SGHAT and CDR2 as FQNNGV. The CDR3 sequence: CASSLVRQGGANVLTF. In DNA form, the CDR3 reads TGTGCCAGCAGCTTAGTACGGCAAGGTGGGGCCAACGTCCTGACTTTC.